This is a list of T cell receptor beta chains from one sample in a study of CD8+CD57+ T cells in acquired aplastic anemia. TCRdb reprocessed the reads with MiXCR, giving one entry per CDR3 protein. Of approximately 190,000 distinct CDR3 sequences in the sample, 55% to 70% were seen once. Sequenced: sorted CD4+, CD8+, or CD8+CD57+ T cells (not recorded which) from PBMCs. All receptors come from a human donor with severe aplastic anemia or a healthy control (not recorded which). The CDR3 runs from the conserved cysteine through the conserved F or W. The D gene is left open where the match is weak. Not every row has a clone size; where given, it reads once, few, many or a size class.

clone_size	v_call	d_call	j_call	cdr3_nt	cdr3_aa
.	TRBV20-1	TRBD1	TRBJ1-1	TGCAGTGCCCAGGGGGAAAGCACTGAAGCTTTCTTT	CSAQGESTEAFF
few	TRBV29-1	TRBD1	TRBJ2-7	TGCAGCGTTTCTGGACAGGGAGACTACGAGCAGTACTTC	CSVSGQGDYEQYF
.	TRBV11-3	.	TRBJ2-3	TGTGCCAGCAGCTTAGTGGTGGCTAGCACAGATACGCAGTATTTT	CASSLVVASTDTQYF
.	TRBV5-1	TRBD1	TRBJ1-2	TGCGCCAGCAGCGCTCAACCGGGACAGGGGAGCGGCTACACCTTC	CASSAQPGQGSGYTF
.	TRBV20-1	.	TRBJ1-2	TGCAGTGCTAGCGGGGCCCAAGATAACTATGGCTACACCTTC	CSASGAQDNYGYTF
.	TRBV2	.	TRBJ2-1	TGTGCCAGCAGTGTAGCCCCCGGCGATGAGCAGTTCTTC	CASSVAPGDEQFF
.	TRBV2	TRBD1	TRBJ1-6	TGTGCCAGCAGTGACCGGGACAGGGGTAATTCACCCCTCCACTTT	CASSDRDRGNSPLHF
.	TRBV6-5	.	TRBJ1-6	TGTGCCAGCAGTTTCCGACAGACTAATTCACCCCTCCACTTT	CASSFRQTNSPLHF
few	TRBV29-1	TRBD1	TRBJ2-5	TGCAGCGGATGGGGAGACAGGGGACCAGAGACCCAGTACTTC	CSGWGDRGPETQYF
few	TRBV11-2	.	TRBJ2-1	TGTGCCAGCAGCCCGAACTGGGAGCAGTTCTTC	CASSPNWEQFF
.	TRBV14	.	TRBJ2-1	TGTGCCAGCAGCCAAGATAAATACAATGAGCAGTTCTTC	CASSQDKYNEQFF
.	TRBV2	.	TRBJ2-7	TGTGCCAGCCGAATGCGGGAACTCGACTACGAGCAGTACTTC	CASRMRELDYEQYF
.	TRBV5-1	.	TRBJ1-2	TGCGCCAGCAGAGAAAGGGGAGGTGGCTACACCTTC	CASRERGGGYTF
few	TRBV20-1	.	TRBJ2-3	TGCAGTGCTAGAGGGACTGCAAAAGATACGCAGTATTTT	CSARGTAKDTQYF
.	TRBV7-9	.	TRBJ2-7	TGTGCCAGCAGCCCGAGCGCCAGGCCGCAGGAGCAGTACTTC	CASSPSARPQEQYF
.	TRBV20-1	TRBD1	TRBJ1-4	TGCAGTGCTAGCCCCCCAGGGACAGGTAATGGGTTTTTT	CSASPPGTGNGFF
many	TRBV5-8	TRBD2	TRBJ2-5	TGTGCCAGCAGCTTTCCGGGACTAGGAGAAGAGACCCAGTACTTC	CASSFPGLGEETQYF
once	TRBV5-1	.	TRBJ2-7	TGCGCCAGCAGCTTGGCCGGAGGGGGAAATGACGAGCAGTACTTC	CASSLAGGGNDEQYF
.	TRBV6-5	.	TRBJ1-2	TGTGCCAGCCGCGGGACATCTTCCTATGGCTACACCTTC	CASRGTSSYGYTF
.	TRBV6-5	.	TRBJ2-7	TGTGCCAGCAGTGCCTTAGGATACGAGCAGTACTTC	CASSALGYEQYF
medium-sized	TRBV9	.	TRBJ2-2	TGTGCCAGCAGCGTAGGAGGGGGGGGAAACCACCTCACCGGGGAGCTGTTTTTT	CASSVGGGGNHLTGELFF
.	TRBV7-9	.	TRBJ2-7	TGTGCCAGCAGCTTAGACGGGGGATCCTACGAGCAGTACTTC	CASSLDGGSYEQYF
.	TRBV15	TRBD2	TRBJ2-1	TGTGCCACAGAGGGGTCCGATATACTAGCGGGAGAGTACAATGAGCAGTTCTTC	CATEGSDILAGEYNEQFF
few	TRBV7-9	TRBD2	TRBJ2-7	TGTGCCAGCAGTCATAGCGGGGCCAACGAGCAGTACTTC	CASSHSGANEQYF
few	TRBV9	.	TRBJ2-2	TGTGCCAGCAGCGGGCCGGAGCTGTTTTTT	CASSGPELFF
.	TRBV20-1	.	TRBJ2-5	TGCAGTGTCAGAGAGGGGGAAGCGGGAACCCAGTACTTC	CSVREGEAGTQYF
.	TRBV15	.	TRBJ1-2	TGTGCCACCAGCAGAGATACGGGGGCGCGAGGCTACACCTTC	CATSRDTGARGYTF
.	TRBV6-4	.	TRBJ1-1	TGTGCCAGCAGTGAAGGGGCGACGAACACTGAAGCTTTCTTT	CASSEGATNTEAFF
many	TRBV12-3/TRBV12-4	TRBD2	TRBJ2-3	TGTGCCAGCATCAATAGCGGGGAGGCCACAGATACGCAGTATTTT	CASINSGEATDTQYF
.	TRBV20-1	.	TRBJ1-2	TGCAGTGCTAGAGGGAGGCGGGGGAGCTATGGCTACACCTTC	CSARGRRGSYGYTF
.	TRBV20-1	TRBD2	TRBJ2-1	TGCAGTGCTAGGGGACTAGCGGGGCTAGAGCAGTTCTTC	CSARGLAGLEQFF
.	TRBV4-1	.	TRBJ2-1	TGCGCCAGCAGCCAAGATCCGGCCGGTTACAATGAGCAGTTCTTC	CASSQDPAGYNEQFF
.	TRBV7-9	.	TRBJ2-3	TGTGCCAGCAGCGCCCGGTTGGAGAGTACAGATACGCAGTATTTT	CASSARLESTDTQYF
once	TRBV2	TRBD1	TRBJ1-1	TGTGCCAGCAAGTACCCCCGACAGGGCGGCAGGGACACTGAAGCTTTCTTT	CASKYPRQGGRDTEAFF
few	TRBV7-3	.	TRBJ2-7	TGTGCCAGCAGCTTAACCGGGGGCGAGCAGTACTTC	CASSLTGGEQYF
.	TRBV20-1	.	TRBJ2-5	TGCAGTGCTCCCCGGGAGAAGACCCAGTACTTC	CSAPREKTQYF
.	TRBV2	TRBD1	TRBJ2-3	TGTGCCAGCCGTCTAGGACAGGGGGCTTGGGGCACAGATACGCAGTATTTT	CASRLGQGAWGTDTQYF
.	TRBV29-1	.	TRBJ2-3	TGCAGCGGCGGCACAGATACGCAGTATTTT	CSGGTDTQYF
.	TRBV7-6	.	TRBJ2-7	TGTGCCAGCAGCTCGGCGGGACGCAACTACGAGCAGTACTTC	CASSSAGRNYEQYF
.	TRBV10-1	.	TRBJ2-7	TGCGCCAGCAGTGAGTCGGTGTGGCTCGGCGGTGGCTCCTACGAGCAGTACTTC	CASSESVWLGGGSYEQYF
.	TRBV19	.	TRBJ1-1	TGTGCCAGTAGGCCTATAGGTCCCTTGGACACTGAAGCTTTCTTT	CASRPIGPLDTEAFF
.	TRBV29-1	.	TRBJ1-5	TGCAGCGTTGAATTTCCCAACCCCCCACGGAATCAGCCCCAGCATTTT	CSVEFPNPPRNQPQHF
.	TRBV10-3	.	TRBJ2-7	TGTGCCATCATGGACAACTCCTACGAGCAGTACTTC	CAIMDNSYEQYF
.	TRBV7-9	.	TRBJ1-1	TGTGCCAGCAGCTTGGGGTATCAGGGTATCTTT	CASSLGYQGIF
many	TRBV20-1	.	TRBJ1-2	TGCAGTGCTACCCGGACGGATAACTATGGCTACACCTTC	CSATRTDNYGYTF
once	TRBV7-9	.	TRBJ2-4	TGTGCCAGCAGCGATGACAGGGGCGGGGGGAACATTCAGTACTTC	CASSDDRGGGNIQYF
.	TRBV10-3	.	TRBJ2-1	TGTGCCATCAGTGACCCTAGTCTGAGCGATGGTAGTAACAATGAGCAGTTCTTC	CAISDPSLSDGSNNEQFF